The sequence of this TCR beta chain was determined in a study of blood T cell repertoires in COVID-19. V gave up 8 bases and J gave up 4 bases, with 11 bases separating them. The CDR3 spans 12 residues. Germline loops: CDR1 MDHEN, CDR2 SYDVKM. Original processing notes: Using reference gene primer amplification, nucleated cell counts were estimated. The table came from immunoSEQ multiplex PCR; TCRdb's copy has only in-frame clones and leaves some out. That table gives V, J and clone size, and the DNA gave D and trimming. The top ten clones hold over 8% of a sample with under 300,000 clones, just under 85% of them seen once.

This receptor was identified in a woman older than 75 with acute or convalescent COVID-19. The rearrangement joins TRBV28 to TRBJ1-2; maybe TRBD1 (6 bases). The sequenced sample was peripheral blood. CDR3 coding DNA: TGTGCCAGCTACAGGGCGGGCTATGGCTACACCTTC. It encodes CASYRAGYGYTF.